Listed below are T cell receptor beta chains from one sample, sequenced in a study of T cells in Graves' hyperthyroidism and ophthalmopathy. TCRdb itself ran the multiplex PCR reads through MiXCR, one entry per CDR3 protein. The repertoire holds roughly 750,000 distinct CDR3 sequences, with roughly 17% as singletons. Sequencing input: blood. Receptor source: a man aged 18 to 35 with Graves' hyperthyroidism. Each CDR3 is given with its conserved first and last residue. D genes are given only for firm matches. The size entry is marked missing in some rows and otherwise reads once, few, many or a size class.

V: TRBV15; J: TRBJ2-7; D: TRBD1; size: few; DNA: TGTGCCACCAGCAAGGGGACAGGGGCCTACGAGCAGTACTTC; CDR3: CATSKGTGAYEQYF
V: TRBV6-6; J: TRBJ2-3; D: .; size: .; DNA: TGTGCCAGCAGTTACTCCCGACCAGGGGAAGGCACAGATACGCAGTATTTT; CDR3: CASSYSRPGEGTDTQYF
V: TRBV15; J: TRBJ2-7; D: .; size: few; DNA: TGTGCCACCAGCAGTGGAGACCCGAGAGGGGAGCAGTACTTC; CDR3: CATSSGDPRGEQYF
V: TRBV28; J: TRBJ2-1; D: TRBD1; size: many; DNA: TGTGCCAGCAGTTTCTTGACAGGGCACAATGAGCAGTTCTTC; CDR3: CASSFLTGHNEQFF
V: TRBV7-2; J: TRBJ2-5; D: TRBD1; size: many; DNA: TGTGCCAGCAGCTCCACAGGGGGCGCAGGAGAGACCCAGTACTTC; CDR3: CASSSTGGAGETQYF
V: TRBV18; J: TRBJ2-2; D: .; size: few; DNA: TGTGCCAGCTCACCAACCGGGAATAGTGGCACCGGGGAGCTGTTTTTT; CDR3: CASSPTGNSGTGELFF
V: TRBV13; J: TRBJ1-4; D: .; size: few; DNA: TGTGCCAGCAGCTTGAAGGGTAGTTATGAAAAACTGTTTTTT; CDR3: CASSLKGSYEKLFF
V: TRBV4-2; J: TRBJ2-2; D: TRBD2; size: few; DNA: TGTGCCAGCAGCCCCATAACTAGCGGGAGGGCGGACGGGGAGCTGTTTTTT; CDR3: CASSPITSGRADGELFF
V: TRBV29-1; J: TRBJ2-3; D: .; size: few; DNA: TGCAGCGTGGAGAATCGGATCTCTCCAGATACGCAGTATTTT; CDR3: CSVENRISPDTQYF
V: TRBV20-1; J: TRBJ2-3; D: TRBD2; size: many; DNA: TGCGTGGGGACTACAGAGGGAGATACGCAGTATTTT; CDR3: CVGTTEGDTQYF
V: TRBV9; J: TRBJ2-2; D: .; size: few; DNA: TGTGCCAGCAGCGTAGTCGGGTTACCCACCGGGGAGCTGTTTTTT; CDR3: CASSVVGLPTGELFF
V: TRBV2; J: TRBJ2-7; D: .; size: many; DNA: TGTGCCAGCCATCTCCGACGGGGTACCGCGGGCACATACGAGCAGTACTTC; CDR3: CASHLRRGTAGTYEQYF
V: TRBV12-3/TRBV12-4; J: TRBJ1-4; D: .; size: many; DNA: TGTGCCAGCAGTTTCGGACAGATCGCCAATGAAAAACTGTTTTTT; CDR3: CASSFGQIANEKLFF
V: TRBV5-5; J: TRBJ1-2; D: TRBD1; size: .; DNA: TGTGCCAGCAGCTTGGCCCCGGGACAGGAAGACCTTTATGGCTACACCTTC; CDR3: CASSLAPGQEDLYGYTF
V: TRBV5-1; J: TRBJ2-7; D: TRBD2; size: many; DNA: TGCGCCAGCAGCTTGTCCGGACTAGCGGGAGTGAGATCCTACGAGCAGTACTTC; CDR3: CASSLSGLAGVRSYEQYF
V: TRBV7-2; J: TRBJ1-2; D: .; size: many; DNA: TGTGCCAGCAGCTTAGAGACGTATGGCTACACCTTC; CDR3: CASSLETYGYTF
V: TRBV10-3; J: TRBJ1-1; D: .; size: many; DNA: TGTGCCATCAGTGGAGCAAGAGAGACTGAAGCTTTCTTT; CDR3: CAISGARETEAFF
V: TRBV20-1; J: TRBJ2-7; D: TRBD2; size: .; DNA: TGCAGTGCATCGCGGGGGAGCCTTTACGAGCAGTACTTC; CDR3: CSASRGSLYEQYF
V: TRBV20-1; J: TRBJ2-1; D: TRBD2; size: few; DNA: TGCAGTGCAGCTAGCGGGAGGGGTAATGAGCAGTTCTTC; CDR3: CSAASGRGNEQFF
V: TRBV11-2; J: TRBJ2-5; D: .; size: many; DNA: TGTGCCAGCAGCTTAGGTCTCGCAGCCCAAGAGACCCAGTACTTC; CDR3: CASSLGLAAQETQYF
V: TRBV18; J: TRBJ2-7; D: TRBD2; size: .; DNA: TGTGCCAGCTCACCACCGAGCGGGAGGCCCTACGAGCAGTACTTC; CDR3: CASSPPSGRPYEQYF
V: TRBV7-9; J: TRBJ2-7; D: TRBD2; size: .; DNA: TGTGCCAGCACCCCAACGGGGGGAGCCTCCTACGAGCAGTACTTC; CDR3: CASTPTGGASYEQYF
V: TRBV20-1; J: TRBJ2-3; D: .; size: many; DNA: TGCAGTGCTATAGCGGTAGGGGGGGACACAGATACGCAGTATTTT; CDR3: CSAIAVGGDTDTQYF
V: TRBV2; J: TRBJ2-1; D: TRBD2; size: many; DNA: TGTGCCAGCAGTGAACTAGCGGGAGAAAGGAATGAGCAGTTCTTC; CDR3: CASSELAGERNEQFF
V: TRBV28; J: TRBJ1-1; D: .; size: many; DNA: TGTGCCAGCAGTTCTGGGACATTCCACACTGAAGCTTTCTTT; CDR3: CASSSGTFHTEAFF
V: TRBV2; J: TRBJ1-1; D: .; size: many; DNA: TGTGCCAGCAGTGAAGTGGCAGGCGAGGCTTTCTTT; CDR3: CASSEVAGEAFF
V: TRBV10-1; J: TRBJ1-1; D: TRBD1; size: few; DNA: TGCGCCGGGGCCCGGGACAGGGTCAACACTGAAGCTTTCTTT; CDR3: CAGARDRVNTEAFF
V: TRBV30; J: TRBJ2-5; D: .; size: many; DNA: TGTGCCTGGTCCGGGACCATACAAGAGACCCAGTACTTC; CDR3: CAWSGTIQETQYF
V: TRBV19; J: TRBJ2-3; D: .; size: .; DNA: TGTGCCAGTAGTACCCGACTAGGTTCGGGGGTCGATACGCAGTATTTT; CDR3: CASSTRLGSGVDTQYF
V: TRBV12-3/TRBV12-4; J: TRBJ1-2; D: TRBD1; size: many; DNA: TGTGCCAGCAGTTGGGGACAGGCGGTTGTTGGCTACACCTTC; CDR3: CASSWGQAVVGYTF
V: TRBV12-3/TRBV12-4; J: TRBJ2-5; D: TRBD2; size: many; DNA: TGTGCCAGCAGTTCACTAGCGGGGGGGGGGACCCAGTACTTC; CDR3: CASSSLAGGGTQYF
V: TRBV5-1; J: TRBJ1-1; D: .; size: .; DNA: TGCGCCAGCAGCTTAGAACCGCCGGGAATGAACACTGAAGCTTTCTTT; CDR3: CASSLEPPGMNTEAFF